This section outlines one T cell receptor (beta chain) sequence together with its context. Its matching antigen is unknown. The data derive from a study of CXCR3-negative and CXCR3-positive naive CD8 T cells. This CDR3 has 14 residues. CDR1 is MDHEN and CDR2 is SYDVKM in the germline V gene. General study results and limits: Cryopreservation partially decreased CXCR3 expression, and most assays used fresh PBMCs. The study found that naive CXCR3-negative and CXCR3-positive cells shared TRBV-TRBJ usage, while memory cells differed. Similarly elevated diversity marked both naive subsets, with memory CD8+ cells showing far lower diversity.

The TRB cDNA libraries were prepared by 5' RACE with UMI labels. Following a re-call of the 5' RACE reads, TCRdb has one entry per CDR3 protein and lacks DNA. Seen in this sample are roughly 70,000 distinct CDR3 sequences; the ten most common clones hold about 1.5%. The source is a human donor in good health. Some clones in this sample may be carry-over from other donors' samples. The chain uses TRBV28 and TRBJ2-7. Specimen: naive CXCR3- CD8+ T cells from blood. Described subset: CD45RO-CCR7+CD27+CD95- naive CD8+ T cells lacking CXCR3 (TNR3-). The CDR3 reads CASSFEDSSYEQYF.